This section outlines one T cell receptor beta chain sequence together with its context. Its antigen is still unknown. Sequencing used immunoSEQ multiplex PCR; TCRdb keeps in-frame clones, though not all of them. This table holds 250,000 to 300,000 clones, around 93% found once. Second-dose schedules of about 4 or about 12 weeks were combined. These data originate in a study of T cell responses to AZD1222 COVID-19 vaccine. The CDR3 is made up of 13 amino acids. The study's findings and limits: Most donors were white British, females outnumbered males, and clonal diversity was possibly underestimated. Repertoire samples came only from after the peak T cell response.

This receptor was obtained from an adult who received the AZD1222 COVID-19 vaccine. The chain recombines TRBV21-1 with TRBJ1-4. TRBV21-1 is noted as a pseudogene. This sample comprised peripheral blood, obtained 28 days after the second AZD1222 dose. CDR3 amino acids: CACGVRGDEKLFF. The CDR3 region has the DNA TGTGCCTGCGGGGTAAGGGGTGATGAAAAACTGTTTTTT.